The 24 T cell receptor beta chains listed next were all sequenced from one sample in a study of regulatory T cells in long-lasting Graves disease. Both iRepertoire HTBI primers and Arm-PCR of CDR3 regions were used to build the TCR beta libraries. A single record per CDR3 protein comes from TCRdb applying MiXCR to the multiplex PCR reads. The sample includes about 320,000 distinct CDR3 sequences, 18% of them seen just once. Time point indicated: newly diagnosed GD, antithyroid drugs for less than 3 months. Scientists built the TCR library using RNA that was extracted from PBMCs. The sample in question was peripheral blood mononuclear cells (PBMCs), obtained at new diagnosis, from a patient treated with antithyroid drugs. The receptors originated from a female donor with Graves disease.

This clonotype turned up a few times. V usage is TRBV30 and J usage is TRBJ2-2; D remains unclear. The V end was cut by 4 bases, the J end by 6 bases, with 9 bases between. Germline V gene lookup returns CDR1 GTSNPN and CDR2 SVGIG (reference sequence). The CDR3 sequence is 12 residues long. The CDR3 sequence: CAWNPGPGELFF. CDR3 nucleotides: TGTGCCTGGAACCCGGGTCCCGGGGAGCTGTTTTTT. Complete variable domain (other parts from reference TRBV30 and TRBJ2-2): SQTIHQWPATLVQPVGSPLSLECTVEGTSNPNLYWYRQAAGRGLQLLFYSVGIGQISSEVPQNLSASRPQDRQFILSSKKLLLSDSGFYLCAWNPGPGELFFGEGSRLTVL.

This chain connects TRBV28 to TRBJ1-2; D is possibly TRBD1 (6 bases). Trimming pared 4 bases from V and 3 bases from J, leaving 15 bases between. The CDR3 is 15 residues long. Germline V lookup: CDR1 MDHEN, CDR2 SYDVKM. The DNA of the CDR3 is TGTGCCAGCAGTTCCCCGGGGGGCCCACACTATGGCTACACCTTC. This encodes CASSSPGGPHYGYTF.

This clonotype was detected a few times. The rearrangement links TRBV27 to TRBJ2-3; D remains ambiguous. The CDR3 consists of 15 residues. Germline lookup yields CDR1 MNHEY and CDR2 SMNVEV (reference sequence). Deletions cut 0 bases from V and 2 bases from J, with 9 bases between. The CDR3 DNA sequence: TGTGCCAGCAGTTTATCGGTGGTCGACACAGATACGCAGTATTTT. Residues: CASSLSVVDTDTQYF.

This clonotype was seen many times. The J gene is TRBJ2-7, the V gene TRBV5-1; possible D gene TRBD2, 5 bases. V lost 4 bases to trimming and J lost 6 bases, with 17 bases between them. This CDR3 is 14 amino acids long. CDR1 and CDR2 (germline): SGHRS, YFSETQ. CDR3 nucleotide sequence: TGCGCCAGCAGCCGAGAGGGTAGGCCGATCGAGCAGTACTTC. Encoded protein: CASSREGRPIEQYF. The variable domain in full, completed from reference TRBV5-1 and TRBJ2-7, reads KAGVTQTPRYLIKTRGQQVTLSCSPISGHRSVSWYQQTPGQGLQFLFEYFSETQRNKGNFPGRFSGRQFSNSRSEMNVSTLELGDSALYLCASSREGRPIEQYFGPGTRLTVT.

This clonotype was seen at least ten times. The chain employs TRBV28 and TRBJ1-2; no clear D gene. Per the germline V gene, CDR1 is MDHEN and CDR2 is SYDVKM. V lost 5 bases and J lost 9, with 16 bases in between. The CDR3 extends over 13 amino acids. Here the CDR3 reads CASSLPPVGRYTF. The DNA of the CDR3 is TGTGCCAGCAGTCTCCCCCCCGTTGGACGCTACACCTTC.

At least ten counts were recorded for this clonotype. V usage is TRBV10-2 and J usage is TRBJ2-1; 8 nucleotides align to TRBD2. Losses at the gene ends were 6 bases for V and 5 bases for J; bases not matched to a gene: 9. Germline V CDR1 and CDR2: WSHSY, SAAADI. The CDR3 has 15 amino acids. The CDR3 nucleotides are TGCGCCAGCAGAAGCGGGAGTTGGGATCACAATGAGCAGTTCTTC. Residues: CASRSGSWDHNEQFF.

This clonotype has at least ten counts. The chain employs TRBV19 and TRBJ2-3; the match to TRBD2 covers 10 bases. Losses at the gene ends were 5 bases for V and 2 bases for J; bases not matched to a gene: 7. This CDR3 is built from 16 residues. Germline loops: CDR1 LNHDA, CDR2 SQIVND (reference sequence). CDR3: CASSSALAGDTDTQYF. CDR3 coding DNA: TGTGCCAGTAGTTCCGCGCTAGCGGGGGACACAGATACGCAGTATTTT.

This clonotype has ten or more counts. This chain joins TRBV5-6 and TRBJ1-4; D perhaps matches TRBD1 (5 bases). The CDR3 consists of 13 residues. Germline V gene sequence: CDR1 SGHDT, CDR2 YYEEEE. The germline V and J ends were trimmed by 1 base and 8 bases, with 9 bases remaining between them. As DNA, the CDR3 is TGTGCCAGCAGCTTGTTGGGGGAAGAAAAACTGTTTTTT. Translating it yields CASSLLGEEKLFF.

There are many counts of this clonotype. The chain is built from TRBV28 and TRBJ2-3; TRBD1 agrees at 7 bases. The CDR3 spans 15 residues. The germline CDR1 and CDR2 sequences are MDHEN and SYDVKM. Germline trimming cut 6 bases from V and 2 bases from J; bases unmatched to any gene: 8. This CDR3 reads CASSGQRGPTDTQYF. As DNA, the CDR3 is TGTGCCAGCAGCGGTCAAAGGGGGCCCACAGATACGCAGTATTTT.

This clonotype was observed at least ten times. The chain links TRBV29-1 to TRBJ1-2, with D tentatively TRBD1 (5 bases). This CDR3 spans 12 amino acids. The V end lost 0 bases, the J end lost 3 bases, and 5 bases lay between the germline ends. The germline gives CDR1 SQVTM, CDR2 ANQGSEA. This CDR3 is CSVEDRDYGYTF. The CDR3, as DNA: TGCAGCGTTGAAGACAGGGACTATGGCTACACCTTC.

This clonotype was detected ten times or more. The chain has TRBV19 and TRBJ1-1; 7 positions match TRBD1. Trimming took 6 bases from V and 1 from J; bases not matched to a gene: 8. The germline V gene has CDR1 LNHDA and CDR2 SQIVND (reference sequence). The CDR3 is made up of 15 amino acids. CDR3 nucleotides: TGTGCCAGTAGGAAGTCGGGACAGCCGAACACTGAAGCTTTCTTT. Residues: CASRKSGQPNTEAFF.

This clonotype was observed at least ten times. The chain joins TRBV7-8 to TRBJ1-1; tentative D call: TRBD1 (6 bases). The CDR3 loop spans 16 amino acids. Germline CDR1 SGHVS, CDR2 FQNEAQ. V shed 0 bases and J shed 0 bases, with 11 bases lying between them. CDR3 in DNA: TGTGCCAGCAGCTTAGCGGAGACAGGCATGAACACTGAAGCTTTCTTT. This sequence encodes CASSLAETGMNTEAFF.

The V and J genes are TRBV2 and TRBJ1-2; 7 bases fit TRBD1. Losses at the gene ends were 4 bases for V and 3 bases for J; bases not matched to a gene: 2. Germline V lookup: CDR1 SNHLY, CDR2 FYNNEI. The CDR3 covers 13 residues. The DNA of the CDR3 is TGTGCCAGCAGTGGAGGACAGGACTATGGCTACACCTTC. Protein product: CASSGGQDYGYTF.

This clonotype was counted ten times or more. The rearrangement joins TRBV6-5 to TRBJ1-4; D ambiguous. Germline V lookup: CDR1 MNHEY, CDR2 SVGAGI. Trimming left V 2 bases short and J 0 bases short, with 4 bases between. The CDR3 runs 14 residues. The CDR3 DNA reads as TGTGCCAGCAGTTACGCTCCAACTAATGAAAAACTGTTTTTT. Its protein product is CASSYAPTNEKLFF.

The chain joins TRBV19 to TRBJ2-5; D remains ambiguous. The germline V and J ends were trimmed by 5 bases and 7 bases, with 11 bases remaining between them. CDR1 and CDR2 (germline): LNHDA, SQIVND (reference sequence). This CDR3 is built from 12 residues. The CDR3 region has the DNA TGTGCCAGTAGTCCGGAAGGCGGGACCCAGTACTTC. Protein product: CASSPEGGTQYF.

The sample holds many counts of this clonotype. The gene calls are TRBV9 and TRBJ2-7, with TRBD2 matching 8 bases. This CDR3 is built from 15 residues. V shed 4 bases, J shed 4 bases, and the junction held 10 bases outside the gene matches. Germline CDR1 reads SGDLS; CDR2 reads YYNGEE. CDR3 loop: CASSPGWSGSYEQYF. The DNA of the CDR3 is TGTGCCAGCAGCCCCGGGTGGAGCGGGAGTTACGAGCAGTACTTC.

The table lists this clonotype with many counts. The rearrangement joins TRBV6-5 to TRBJ2-5, with a tentative D call TRBD2 (5 bases). Trimming removed 0 bases at V and 4 bases at J, with 9 bases between. This CDR3 has 14 amino acids. CDR1 MNHEY and CDR2 SVGAGI come from the germline V gene. CDR3 in amino acids: CASSYSSGSETQYF. The CDR3 DNA is TGTGCCAGCAGTTACTCGAGCGGTTCAGAGACCCAGTACTTC.

This clonotype was picked up many times. The J gene is TRBJ2-3, the V gene TRBV6-5; the match to TRBD2 covers 9 bases. Losses at the gene ends were 2 bases for V and 1 base for J; bases not matched to a gene: 4. This CDR3 has 16 residues. CDR1 and CDR2 from the germline V gene are MNHEY and SVGAGI. DNA of the CDR3: TGTGCCAGCAGTTACGGGGGACTAGCCGGCACAGATACGCAGTATTTT. The encoded protein is CASSYGGLAGTDTQYF.

This clonotype was counted a single time. The chain links TRBV5-6 to TRBJ2-2, with D unclear. Germline V CDR1 and CDR2: SGHDT, YYEEEE. The CDR3 runs 12 residues. V was shortened by 2 bases and J by 5 bases, with 4 bases between the two germline ends. The CDR3 protein is CASSFLTGELFF. The CDR3 DNA reads as TGTGCCAGCAGCTTCCTTACCGGGGAGCTGTTTTTT.

This clonotype occurred many times. The chain carries TRBV6-1 and TRBJ2-5, with D possibly matching TRBD2 (6 bases). The CDR3 runs to 14 residues. V lost 5 bases and J 0 bases, leaving 10 bases between the germline ends. Germline CDR1 reads MNHNS; CDR2 reads SASEGT. In DNA form, the CDR3 reads TGTGCCAGCAGTACCCCGGGGGACCAAGAGACCCAGTACTTC. Its translation is CASSTPGDQETQYF.

This clonotype was observed at least ten times. The chain uses TRBV3-1 and TRBJ2-2; no definite D call. CDR3 length equals 15 residues. V was shortened by 6 bases and J by 2 bases, with 13 bases between the two germline ends. CDR1 is LGHDT, CDR2 YNNKEL, per germline (reference sequence). The chain's CDR3 is CASRRLRGNTGELFF. The CDR3 nucleotides read TGTGCCAGCAGGCGGCTTAGAGGAAACACCGGGGAGCTGTTTTTT.

With regard to this clonotype: Likely a read error: the CDR3 ends without its conserved phenylalanine or tryptophan. The J gene is TRBJ2-2, the V gene TRBV6-5; maybe TRBD2 (6 bases). The CDR3 consists of 19 residues. CDR1 is MNHEY and CDR2 is SVGAGI in the germline V gene. Trimming left V 0 bases short and J 0 bases short, with 17 bases between. As DNA, the CDR3 is TGTGCCAGCAGTTACTCCCACTTTCCTGGGACTTCGAACACCGGGGAGCTGTTTCTT. Amino acid sequence: CASSYSHFPGTSNTGELFL.

The J gene is TRBJ1-2, the V gene TRBV20-1; 8 bases match TRBD1. The V and J ends lost 6 bases and 6 bases, in that order; junction bases with no gene match: 12. Germline V gene sequence: CDR1 DFQATT, CDR2 SNEGSKA (reference sequence). CDR3 length: 14 amino acids. CDR3 region: CSAKDRVPSNGYTF. The CDR3, as DNA: TGCAGTGCCAAGGACAGGGTTCCTTCTAATGGCTACACCTTC.

About this clonotype itself: A read error likely explains this, since a far larger clone differs by one base. The chain joins TRBV11-2 to TRBJ1-2, with D perhaps matching TRBD1 (6 bases). From germline, CDR1 is SGHAT and CDR2 FQNNGV. The CDR3 loop spans 12 amino acids. This CDR3 reads CVSLRDNEGYTF. In nucleotides, the CDR3 is TGTGTCAGCCTCCGGGACAATGAGGGCTACACCTTC.